This TCR beta chain originates from a study of T-cell memory formation after mild COVID-19. From the 5' RACE reads, TCRdb called clonotypes with MiXCR, one entry per CDR3 protein. The table has over 400,000 distinct CDR3 sequences, roughly a quarter seen once. The clonotype originates from an adult woman who had mild COVID-19 (a few samples of this study predate the infection). Cell type and time point are not known. Source material: PBMCs or a T cell subset sorted from them (not recorded which).

CDR3 loop: CASSPQGWETSTQYF. The CDR3 nucleotides are TGTGCCAGCAGCCCTCAGGGGTGGGAGACGTCGACCCAGTACTTC. The rearrangement uses TRBV27 and TRBJ2-5; D is possibly TRBD1 (6 bases). V was pared by 6 bases and J by 7 bases, with 21 bases between. Per the germline V gene, CDR1 is MNHEY and CDR2 is SMNVEV (reference sequence). This CDR3 region has 15 residues.